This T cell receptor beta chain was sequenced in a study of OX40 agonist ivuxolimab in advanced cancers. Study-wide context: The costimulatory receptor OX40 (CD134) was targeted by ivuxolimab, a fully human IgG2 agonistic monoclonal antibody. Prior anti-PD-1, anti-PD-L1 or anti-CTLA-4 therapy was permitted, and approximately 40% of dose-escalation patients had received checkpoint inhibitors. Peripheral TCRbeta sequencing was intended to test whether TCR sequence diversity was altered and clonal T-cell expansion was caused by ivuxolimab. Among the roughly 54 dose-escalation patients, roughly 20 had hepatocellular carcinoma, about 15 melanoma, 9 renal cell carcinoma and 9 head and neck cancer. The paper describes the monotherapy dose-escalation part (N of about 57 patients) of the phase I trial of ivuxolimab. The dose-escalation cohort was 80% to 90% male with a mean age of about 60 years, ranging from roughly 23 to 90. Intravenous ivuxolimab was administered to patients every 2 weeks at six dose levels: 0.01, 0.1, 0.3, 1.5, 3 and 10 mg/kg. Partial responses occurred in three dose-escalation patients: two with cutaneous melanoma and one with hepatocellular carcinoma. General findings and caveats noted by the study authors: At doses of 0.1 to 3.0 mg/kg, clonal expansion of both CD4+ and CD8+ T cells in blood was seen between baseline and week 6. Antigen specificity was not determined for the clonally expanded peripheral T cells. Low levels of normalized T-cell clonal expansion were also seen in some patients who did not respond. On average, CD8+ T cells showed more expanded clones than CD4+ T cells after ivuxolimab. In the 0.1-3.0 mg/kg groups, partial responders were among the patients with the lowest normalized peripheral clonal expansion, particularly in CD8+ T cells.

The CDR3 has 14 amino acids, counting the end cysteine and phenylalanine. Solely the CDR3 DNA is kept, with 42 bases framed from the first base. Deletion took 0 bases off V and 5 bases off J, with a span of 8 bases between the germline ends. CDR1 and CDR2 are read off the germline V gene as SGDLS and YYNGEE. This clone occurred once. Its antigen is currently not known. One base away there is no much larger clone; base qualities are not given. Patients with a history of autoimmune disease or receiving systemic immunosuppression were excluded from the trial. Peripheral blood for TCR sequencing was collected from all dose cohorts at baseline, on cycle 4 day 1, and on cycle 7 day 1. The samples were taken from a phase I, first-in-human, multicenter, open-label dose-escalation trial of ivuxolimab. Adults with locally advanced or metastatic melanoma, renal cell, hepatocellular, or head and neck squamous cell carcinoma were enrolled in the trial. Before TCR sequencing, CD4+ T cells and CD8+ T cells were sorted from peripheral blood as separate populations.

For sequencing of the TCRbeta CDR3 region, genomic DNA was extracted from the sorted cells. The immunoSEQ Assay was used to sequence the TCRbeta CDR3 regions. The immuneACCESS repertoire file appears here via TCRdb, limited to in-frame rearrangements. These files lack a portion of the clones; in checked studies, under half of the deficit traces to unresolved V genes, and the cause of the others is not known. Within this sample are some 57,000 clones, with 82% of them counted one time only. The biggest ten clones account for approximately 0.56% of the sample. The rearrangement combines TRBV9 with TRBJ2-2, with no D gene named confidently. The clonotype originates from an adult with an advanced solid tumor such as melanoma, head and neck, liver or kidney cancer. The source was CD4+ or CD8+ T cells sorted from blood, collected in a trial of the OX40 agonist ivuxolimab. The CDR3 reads CASSVGQATGELFF. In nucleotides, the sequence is TGTGCCAGCAGCGTAGGGCAGGCGACCGGGGAGCTGTTTTTT. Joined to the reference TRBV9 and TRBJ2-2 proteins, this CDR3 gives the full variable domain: DSGVTQTPKHLITATGQRVTLRCSPRSGDLSVYWYQQSLDQGLQFLIQYYNGEERAKGNILERFSAQQFPDLHSELNLSSLELGDSALYFCASSVGQATGELFFGEGSRLTVL.